Listed below are T cell receptor beta chains from one sample, sequenced in a study of OX40 agonist ivuxolimab in advanced cancers. Libraries were prepared by immunoSEQ multiplex PCR; TCRdb keeps only in-frame clonotypes and omits some of them. There are around 70,000 clones in the sample; around 88% occur only once, and less than 8% lies in the top ten. Specimen: CD4+ or CD8+ T cells sorted from blood, collected in a trial of the OX40 agonist ivuxolimab. These receptors all come from an adult with an advanced solid tumor such as melanoma, head and neck, liver or kidney cancer. Each CDR3 is given with its conserved first and last residue. A D gene is named only where the DNA matches it firmly. The size of a clone is reported for some rows only, either as once, few or many, or as a class for expanded clones.

clone_size d_call j_call v_call cdr3_aa cdr3_nt
- - TRBJ2-2 TRBV19 CASSILLATGELFF TGTGCCAGTAGTATCCTCCTTGCCACCGGGGAGCTGTTTTTT
- TRBD1 TRBJ1-6 TRBV5-1 CASSTGAANSPLHF TGCGCCAGCAGCACAGGGGCGGCTAATTCACCCCTCCACTTT
- - TRBJ1-6 TRBV19 CASSMSSYNSPLHF TGTGCCAGTAGCATGAGCTCCTATAATTCACCCCTCCACTTT
- - TRBJ1-3 TRBV15 CATSSLSGNTIYF TGTGCCACCAGCAGCCTGTCCGGAAACACCATATATTTT
- - TRBJ2-6 TRBV7-9 CASSFAGANVLTF TGTGCCAGCAGCTTTGCTGGGGCCAACGTCCTGACTTTC
- - TRBJ2-5 TRBV5-1 CASSSPPPGQETQYF TGCGCCAGCAGCTCCCCACCCCCGGGGCAAGAGACCCAGTACTTC
- - TRBJ1-1 TRBV10-1 CASRLDRNTEAFF TGCGCCAGCAGATTAGACAGAAACACTGAAGCTTTCTTT
few - TRBJ1-2 TRBV5-3 CARSQRRATSQRSSFDTF TGTGCCAGAAGCCAGCGGCGGGCCACCTCGCAAAGGTCGTCTTTCGACACCTTC
- - TRBJ1-3 TRBV9 CASSVASGNTIYF TGTGCCAGCAGCGTAGCCTCTGGAAACACCATATATTTT
- - TRBJ2-7 TRBV5-1 CASSLSSPSYEQYF TGCGCCAGCAGCTTGTCCAGCCCCTCCTACGAGCAGTACTTC
- - TRBJ2-7 TRBV5-4 CASSLGGTYEQYF TGTGCCAGCAGCTTAGGCGGAACCTACGAGCAGTACTTC
- - TRBJ2-7 TRBV9 CASSVVQGSEQYF TGTGCCAGCAGCGTAGTACAGGGCAGCGAGCAGTACTTC
- TRBD2 TRBJ2-7 TRBV23-1 CASSQSQLRGGAYEQYF TGCGCCAGCAGTCAAAGCCAATTGCGCGGGGGGGCCTACGAGCAGTACTTC
- TRBD2 TRBJ2-7 TRBV7-8 CASSLLAGGSYEQYF TGTGCCAGCAGCCTATTAGCGGGGGGGAGCTACGAGCAGTACTTC
- TRBD2 TRBJ2-7 TRBV7-2 CASGPNGRPYEQYF TGTGCCAGCGGACCGAACGGGAGGCCTTACGAGCAGTACTTC
- - TRBJ2-1 TRBV14 CASSQSTFLGEQFF TGTGCCAGCAGCCAAAGTACGTTTCTGGGTGAGCAGTTCTTC
- - TRBJ2-2 TRBV7-2 CASTTGWGNTGELFF TGTGCCAGCACTACCGGATGGGGGAACACCGGGGAGCTGTTTTTT
- - TRBJ2-3 TRBV5-1 CASSLWGARTDTQYF TGCGCCAGCAGCTTGTGGGGGGCCCGTACAGATACGCAGTATTTT
- - TRBJ2-5 TRBV2 CASSEGRSQETQYF TGTGCCAGCAGTGAAGGGAGGAGCCAAGAGACCCAGTACTTC
- TRBD2 TRBJ2-2 TRBV7-2 CASSFISSGGELFF TGTGCCAGCAGCTTTATATCTAGCGGGGGGGAGCTGTTTTTT
- - TRBJ2-5 TRBV7-3 CASSLGGFQETQYF TGTGCCAGCAGCTTAGGAGGGTTCCAAGAGACCCAGTACTTC
once - TRBJ2-1 TRBV6-1 CASSFQGDAYNEQFF TGTGCCAGCAGCTTCCAGGGAGACGCCTACAATGAGCAGTTCTTC
- - TRBJ2-1 TRBV5-1 CASSLEGRVGEQFF TGCGCCAGCAGCTTGGAGGGCAGGGTAGGTGAGCAGTTCTTC
- TRBD2 TRBJ2-1 TRBV30 CAWTSGLREQFF TGTGCCTGGACTAGCGGTTTAAGGGAGCAGTTCTTC
- TRBD1 TRBJ2-5 TRBV27 CALQGRDRKETQYF TGTGCCCTACAAGGCCGGGACAGAAAAGAGACCCAGTACTTC
- - TRBJ2-1 TRBV7-2 CASSLQTGTLYNEQFF TGTGCCAGCAGCTTACAGACCGGGACTCTTTACAATGAGCAGTTCTTC
- - TRBJ1-1 TRBV7-3 CASSSVANTEAFF TGTGCCAGCAGCTCAGTAGCGAACACTGAAGCTTTCTTT